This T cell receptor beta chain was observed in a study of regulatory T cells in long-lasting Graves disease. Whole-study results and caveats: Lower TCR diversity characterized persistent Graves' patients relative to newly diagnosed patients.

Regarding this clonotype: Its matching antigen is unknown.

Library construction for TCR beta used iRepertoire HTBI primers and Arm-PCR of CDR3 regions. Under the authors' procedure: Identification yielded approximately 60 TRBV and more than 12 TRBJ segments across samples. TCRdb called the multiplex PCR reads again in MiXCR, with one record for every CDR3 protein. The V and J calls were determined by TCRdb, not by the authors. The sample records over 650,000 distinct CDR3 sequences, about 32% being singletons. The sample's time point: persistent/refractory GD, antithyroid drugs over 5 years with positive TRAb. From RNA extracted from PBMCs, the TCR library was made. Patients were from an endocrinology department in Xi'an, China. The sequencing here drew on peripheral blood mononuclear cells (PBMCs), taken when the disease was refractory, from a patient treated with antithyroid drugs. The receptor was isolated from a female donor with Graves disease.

CDR3 residues: CASSLDADSFGLKYGYTF. The CDR3 coding sequence is TGCGCCAGCAGCTTGGACGCCGACAGCTTTGGGCTTAAGTATGGCTACACCTTC. The chain uses TRBV5-1 and TRBJ1-2, with D maybe TRBD1 (5 bases). The germline V gene encodes CDR1 SGHRS and CDR2 YFSETQ. V dropped 0 bases and J dropped 5 bases, with 23 bases sitting between them. The CDR3 sequence is 18 residues long.